The 14 T cell receptor beta chains listed next were all sequenced from one sample in a study of blood T cell repertoires in COVID-19. The assay was immunoSEQ multiplex PCR, and TCRdb's table has in-frame clones only and misses some. The data hold 98,000 or so clones, with 84% observed a single time. Sequencing was carried out using peripheral blood. These receptor sequences come from a man aged 60 to 75 with acute or convalescent COVID-19.

At least ten counts were recorded for this clone. The chain has TRBV7-6 and TRBJ2-1; no reliable D call. Per germline, CDR1 SGHVS and CDR2 FNYEAQ. V was trimmed by 0 bases and J by 7 bases, leaving 16 bases between them. This CDR3 contains 16 residues. CDR3 bases: TGTGCCAGCAGCTTAGCTCAGCGCTCGCTGTGGAATGAGCAGTTCTTC. Its translation is CASSLAQRSLWNEQFF.

This sequence joins TRBV6-2 or TRBV6-3 and TRBJ2-1; 12 nucleotides align to TRBD2. Germline CDR1 MNHEY, CDR2 SVGEGT. Trimming took 4 bases from V and 6 from J; bases not matched to a gene: 10. The CDR3 extends over 17 amino acids. The CDR3 here is CASSFYPGLAGFNEQFF. The DNA of the CDR3 is TGTGCCAGCAGTTTTTACCCGGGACTAGCGGGCTTCAATGAGCAGTTCTTC.

The gene calls are TRBV10-3 and TRBJ1-1, with D maybe TRBD1 (6 bases). CDR1 is ENHRY, CDR2 SYGVKD, per germline. This CDR3 comprises 13 residues. The V gene lost 9 bases and the J gene lost 2 bases, with 13 bases spanning the gap. CDR3 DNA: TGTGCCATGAGGACAGACTTAAACACTGAAGCTTTCTTT. Protein: CAMRTDLNTEAFF.

This clone came up a few times. This chain connects TRBV7-9 to TRBJ2-5; tentatively, D is TRBD1 (6 bases). The CDR3 spans 14 residues. V was cut by 5 bases and J by 2 bases, with 12 bases left in between. Germline-derived CDR1 and CDR2 are SEHNR and FQNEAQ (reference sequence). The CDR3 protein is CASSPMTGQETQYF. For the CDR3, the DNA is TGTGCCAGCAGCCCGATGACAGGACAAGAGACCCAGTACTTC.

The V call is TRBV19, the J call TRBJ1-5; D gene uncertain. The CDR3 has 16 residues. Germline lookup yields CDR1 LNHDA and CDR2 SQIVND (reference sequence). The ends were cut back, 1 base at V and 2 bases at J, with 12 bases in the middle. As DNA, the CDR3 is TGTGCCAGTAGTATAGTCGCAGGAGGAGGCAATCAGCCCCAGCATTTT. Protein: CASSIVAGGGNQPQHF.

The rearrangement joins TRBV11-3 to TRBJ2-3, with D possibly TRBD1 on 7 matching bases. Deletions cut 3 bases from V and 2 bases from J, with 15 bases between. Germline values: CDR1 SGHNT, CDR2 YENEEA. CDR3 size: 16 residues. In DNA, the CDR3 is TGTGCCAGCAGCTTTGGTCAGGGGGGAAACACAGATACGCAGTATTTT. Its protein product is CASSFGQGGNTDTQYF.

The chain employs TRBV4-2 and TRBJ2-1; TRBD2 aligns across 8 bases. Trimming took 5 bases from V and 7 from J; bases not matched to a gene: 7. The CDR3 consists of 14 residues. Germline CDR1 LGHNA, CDR2 YNFKEQ. The CDR3 coding sequence is TGTGCCAGCAGCAACGGGACTAGGGGGAATGAGCAGTTCTTC. Encoded protein: CASSNGTRGNEQFF.

This clone showed up many times. This rearrangement joins TRBV4-1 to TRBJ2-7; 13 bases agree with TRBD2. With V trimmed by 1 base and J by 7 bases, 7 bases remained unmatched. The CDR3 contains 16 residues. Germline V gene data show CDR1 as MGHRA and CDR2 as YSYEKL. DNA for the CDR3: TGCGCCAGCAGCCAAGGGCGTACTAGCGGGAGGGGTGAGCAGTACTTC. Amino acids: CASSQGRTSGRGEQYF.

The rearrangement joins TRBV7-9 to TRBJ1-5, with a tentative D call TRBD1 (5 bases). This CDR3 comprises 15 residues. The V end lost 5 bases, the J end lost 5 bases, and 16 bases lay between the germline ends. The germline CDR1 and CDR2 sequences are SEHNR and FQNEAQ (reference sequence). This chain's CDR3 is CASSPGEGLDQPQHF. In DNA, the CDR3 is TGTGCCAGCAGCCCCGGGGAGGGACTGGATCAGCCCCAGCATTTT.

The V call is TRBV27, the J call TRBJ2-3, with 11 bases matching TRBD1. Losses at the gene ends were 5 bases for V and 8 bases for J; bases not matched to a gene: 9. From germline, CDR1 is MNHEY and CDR2 SMNVEV (reference sequence). The CDR3 runs to 15 residues. The CDR3 DNA follows: TGTGCCAGCAGTCAACGGGACAGGGGGTCTGGTACGCAGTATTTT. As protein: CASSQRDRGSGTQYF.

V usage is TRBV7-8 and J usage is TRBJ1-3; D is ambiguous. The CDR3 has 12 amino acids. V was shortened by 2 bases and J by 4 bases, with 3 bases between the two germline ends. Looked up from germline, CDR1 is SGHVS and CDR2 is FQNEAQ. In DNA, the CDR3 is TGTGCCAGCAGCTTATCAGGAAACACCATATATTTT. As protein: CASSLSGNTIYF.

The chain has TRBV19 and TRBJ2-2, with TRBD1 matching 7 bases. Germline CDR1 LNHDA, CDR2 SQIVND (reference sequence). Trimming cost V 3 bases and J 4 bases; bases outside gene matches: 5. The CDR3 is 15 amino acids. The CDR3 reads CASSIGTVPTGELFF. As DNA, the CDR3 is TGTGCCAGTAGTATTGGGACAGTCCCCACCGGGGAGCTGTTTTTT.

The chain couples TRBV9 to TRBJ2-5, with D perhaps matching TRBD1 (6 bases). Germline V gene data show CDR1 as SGDLS and CDR2 as YYNGEE. Trimming removed 2 bases from V and 5 bases from J, with 10 bases in between. The CDR3 covers 13 residues. CDR3 coding DNA: TGTGCCAGCAGCGTGACAGGCCCGGAGACCCAGTACTTC. Amino acids: CASSVTGPETQYF.

This CDR3 reads CASSLGPWQGIGTQYF. DNA of the CDR3: TGTGCCAGCAGCTTAGGGCCCTGGCAGGGGATCGGTACGCAGTATTTT. The genes are TRBV11-3 and TRBJ2-3; the D gene is possibly TRBD1 (6 bases). The V gene lost 1 base and the J gene lost 8 bases, with 19 bases spanning the gap. The CDR3 consists of 16 residues. CDR1 and CDR2 from the germline V gene are SGHNT and YENEEA.